A single sample gave rise to the 21 T cell receptor beta chains below, sequenced in a study of human T cells and chemical hapten exposure. MiXCR was run by TCRdb on the RACE reads, yielding one entry per CDR3 protein. Here the sample spans some 120,000 distinct CDR3 sequences, 12% being singletons. Time point reported: patch test 1, 2 weeks after DPC sensitization. Treatment reported: therapeutic diphenylcyclopropenone sensitization with weekly scalp DPC. The source was whole blood, collected in connection with sensitization to the hapten diphenylcyclopropenone (DPC). The receptors shown here come from a woman in her forties or fifties with alopecia areata. Some clones in this sample may be carry-over from other donors' samples.

The V gene is TRBV10-1, the J gene TRBJ2-3; no reliable D call. The CDR3 loop spans 12 amino acids. Trimming stripped 3 bases from V and 3 bases from J, with 4 bases between. Germline loops: CDR1 WNHNN, CDR2 SYGVQD (reference sequence). CDR3 sequence reads: CASSDPTDTQYF. The CDR3 nucleotides are TGCGCCAGCAGTGACCCGACAGATACGCAGTATTTT.

This clonotype was counted ten times or more. The rearrangement links TRBV5-1 to TRBJ1-5; D ambiguous. The germline V gene has CDR1 SGHRS and CDR2 YFSETQ. V lost 2 bases to trimming and J lost 4 bases, with 7 bases between them. CDR3 length: 13 residues. CDR3 in amino acids: CASSLEENQPQHF. The DNA of the CDR3 is TGCGCCAGCAGCTTAGAAGAGAATCAGCCCCAGCATTTT. Complete variable domain (other parts from reference TRBV5-1 and TRBJ1-5): KAGVTQTPRYLIKTRGQQVTLSCSPISGHRSVSWYQQTPGQGLQFLFEYFSETQRNKGNFPGRFSGRQFSNSRSEMNVSTLELGDSALYLCASSLEENQPQHFGDGTRLSIL.

At least ten counts were recorded for this clonotype. The chain carries TRBV12-3 or TRBV12-4 and TRBJ2-2; D uncertain. The CDR3 spans 14 residues. Trimming stripped 6 bases from V and 6 bases from J, with 14 bases between. The CDR3 bases are TGTGCCAGCAGCCCATGGGTCGACCCCGGGGAGCTGTTTTTT. Translation gives CASSPWVDPGELFF.

This clonotype showed up many times. The chain links TRBV29-1 to TRBJ2-3; D is unresolved. The V gene lost 7 bases and the J gene lost 2 bases, with 7 bases spanning the gap. The germline V gene encodes CDR1 SQVTM and CDR2 ANQGSEA. There are 11 residues in the CDR3. Here the CDR3 reads CSAIFTDTQYF. As DNA, the CDR3 is TGCAGCGCCATTTTCACAGATACGCAGTATTTT.

The genes are TRBV7-9 and TRBJ2-5; D gene ambiguous. This CDR3 region has 13 residues. Germline V gene data show CDR1 as SEHNR and CDR2 as FQNEAQ (reference sequence). Trimming left V 1 base short and J 3 bases short, with 6 bases between. In nucleotides, the CDR3 is TGTGCCAGCAGCTTAGACTTAGAAGAGACCCAGTACTTC. This encodes CASSLDLEETQYF.

This clonotype was seen many times. This chain joins TRBV7-9 and TRBJ1-1; weak D call: TRBD1 (6 bases). V was pared by 3 bases and J by 2 bases, with 10 bases between. The V gene's germline CDR1 is SEHNR and CDR2 FQNEAQ (reference sequence). This CDR3 contains 14 residues. The CDR3, as DNA: TGTGCCAGCAGCTTCCACAGGGATAACACTGAAGCTTTCTTT. Its translation is CASSFHRDNTEAFF.

This clonotype was seen only a few times. This chain links TRBV6-5 with TRBJ1-1; D might be TRBD1 (5 bases). V gave up 0 bases and J gave up 5 bases, with 13 bases separating them. CDR3 length equals 15 residues. Germline values: CDR1 MNHEY, CDR2 SVGAGI. Here the CDR3 DNA reads TGTGCCAGCAGTTACTCGAGCCTCCGGGGGACTGAAGCTTTCTTT. This encodes CASSYSSLRGTEAFF.

This clonotype was detected ten times or more. The chain combines TRBV28 with TRBJ2-2; D ambiguous. The V end lost 8 bases, the J end lost 0 bases, and 13 bases lay between the germline ends. Germline assignment: CDR1 MDHEN and CDR2 SYDVKM. This CDR3 comprises 15 residues. The CDR3 region is CASRWWVSNTGELFF. Written as DNA, the CDR3 is TGTGCCAGCCGGTGGTGGGTTTCGAACACCGGGGAGCTGTTTTTT.

This clonotype has only a few counts. The chain couples TRBV2 to TRBJ2-2; tentative D call: TRBD2 (6 bases). Trimming shortened V by 7 bases and J by 0 bases, and 21 bases separated the two germline ends. Germline assignment: CDR1 SNHLY and CDR2 FYNNEI. The CDR3 contains 18 residues. The CDR3 loop is CASTGRGPLPANTGELFF. The CDR3 bases are TGTGCCAGCACCGGGAGAGGGCCCCTCCCCGCGAACACCGGGGAGCTGTTTTTT.

Ten or more counts support this clonotype. This chain connects TRBV7-9 to TRBJ2-1; 9 bases align to TRBD1. Germline CDR1 and CDR2: SEHNR and FQNEAQ (reference sequence). V was pared by 7 bases and J by 3 bases, with 4 bases of the junction left unmatched. There are 14 residues in the CDR3. CDR3 in DNA: TGTGCCAGCACGGGGACAGGGCTCTACAATGAGCAGTTCTTC. Translated: CASTGTGLYNEQFF. Drawing the rest from reference TRBV7-9 and TRBJ2-1, the complete variable domain is DTGVSQNPRHKITKRGQNVTFRCDPISEHNRLYWYRQTLGQGPEFLTYFQNEAQLEKSRLLSDRFSAERPKGSFSTLEIQRTEQGDSAMYLCASTGTGLYNEQFFGPGTRLTVL.

This clonotype showed up many times. The V and J genes are TRBV20-1 and TRBJ1-1, with D hard to call. This CDR3 has 11 amino acids. V was pared by 6 bases and J by 11 bases, with 16 bases between. In germline, CDR1 is DFQATT, CDR2 SNEGSKA (reference sequence). The CDR3 region has the DNA TGCAGTGCCACATTGCGGGAAAGGGCTTTCTTT. Its translation: CSATLRERAFF.

This clonotype has only a few counts. This sequence joins TRBV7-9 and TRBJ2-3; D is uncertain. This CDR3 spans 12 amino acids. The V end lost 5 bases, the J end lost 6 bases, and 9 bases lay between the germline ends. CDR1 is SEHNR, CDR2 FQNEAQ, per germline (reference sequence). CDR3 amino acids: CASSRHPDTQYF. The CDR3, as DNA: TGTGCCAGCAGCCGGCACCCGGATACGCAGTATTTT.

The chain combines TRBV7-9 with TRBJ2-3; 7 bases align to TRBD2. The CDR3 loop spans 14 amino acids. V shed 1 base and J 6 bases; nucleotides not matched to a gene: 4. Per the germline V gene, CDR1 is SEHNR and CDR2 is FQNEAQ (reference sequence). The CDR3 DNA reads as TGTGCCAGCAGCTTAGTGCTAGCGGACGATACGCAGTATTTT. Its translation is CASSLVLADDTQYF.

This sequence joins TRBV5-4 and TRBJ2-3; D is uncertain. The germline V gene has CDR1 SGHNT and CDR2 YYREEE (reference sequence). The CDR3 has 15 amino acids. Between the trimmed V and J ends, which lost 0 bases and 3 bases, there was a span of 11 bases. CDR3 in amino acids: CASSLDPQATDTQYF. The CDR3 coding sequence is TGTGCCAGCAGCTTGGATCCGCAGGCAACAGATACGCAGTATTTT.

This clonotype occurred many times. The chain couples TRBV6-5 to TRBJ2-2, with a possible D match to TRBD1 (5 bases). The CDR3 is made up of 14 amino acids. Germline lookup yields CDR1 MNHEY and CDR2 SVGAGI. Deletions cut 7 bases from V and 6 bases from J, with 15 bases between. CDR3 loop: CASTYAQGAGELFF. CDR3 DNA sequence: TGTGCCAGCACCTACGCTCAGGGTGCCGGGGAGCTGTTTTTT.

V gene TRBV5-1 combines with J gene TRBJ2-7; the D gene could be TRBD1 or TRBD2 (5 bases each). Trimming left V 2 bases short and J 4 bases short, with 19 bases between. Per germline, CDR1 SGHRS and CDR2 YFSETQ. The CDR3 covers 16 residues. CDR3 coding DNA: TGCGCCAGCAGCTTCCAAGCCGGGACCGGCCCATACGAGCAGTACTTC. This sequence encodes CASSFQAGTGPYEQYF.

This clonotype was seen more than once but under ten times. The genes are TRBV9 and TRBJ2-2, with D unclear. The V gene lost 0 bases and the J gene lost 6 bases, with 6 bases spanning the gap. CDR3 size: 13 residues. The germline V gene has CDR1 SGDLS and CDR2 YYNGEE. CDR3 nucleotide sequence: TGTGCCAGCAGCGTAGATCCTGCCGGGGAGCTGTTTTTT. Translated, it gives CASSVDPAGELFF.

This clonotype occurred a few times. The chain combines TRBV28 with TRBJ1-2; D is unresolved. Trimming left V 2 bases short and J 4 bases short, with 5 bases between. Germline V gene sequence: CDR1 MDHEN, CDR2 SYDVKM. The CDR3 is made up of 12 amino acids. CDR3 in DNA: TGTGCCAGCAGTTTAGCCGTCTATGGCTACACCTTC. Translating gives CASSLAVYGYTF.

The CDR3 loop is CSVPGENSNQPQHF. DNA of the CDR3: TGCAGCGTTCCAGGCGAGAATAGCAATCAGCCCCAGCATTTT. This chain connects TRBV29-1 to TRBJ1-5; D not resolved. Trimming left V 5 bases short and J 0 bases short, with 11 bases between. This CDR3 is 14 amino acids long. Germline V gene data show CDR1 as SQVTM and CDR2 as ANQGSEA.

The genes are TRBV27 and TRBJ2-1; 11 bases map to TRBD1. The V gene's germline CDR1 is MNHEY and CDR2 SMNVEV (reference sequence). The CDR3 covers 15 residues. J was trimmed by 8 bases and V by 5 bases; bases with no gene match: 8. The CDR3 region is CASSPSGQGVHEQFF. Here the CDR3 DNA reads TGTGCCAGCAGTCCCTCGGGACAGGGGGTCCATGAGCAGTTCTTC.

CDR3 region: CASTVTGGDGYTF. The CDR3 DNA follows: TGTGCCAGCACCGTAACAGGGGGCGATGGCTACACCTTC. The gene calls are TRBV6-5 and TRBJ1-2, with 9 bases that match TRBD1. Germline loops: CDR1 MNHEY, CDR2 SVGAGI. The J segment lost 6 bases and the V segment lost 7 bases, leaving 6 bases of the junction unmatched. The length of the CDR3 is 13 residues.